Shown below are 13 T cell receptor beta chains from a single sample sequenced in a study of response to subunit inactivated influenza vaccine. Using its own MiXCR run on the RT-PCR reads, TCRdb lists one record per CDR3 protein. The data show approximately 530,000 distinct CDR3 sequences, more than 7% seen once. The sequences come from PBMCs from blood, collected around 25 months after vaccination. These receptors were collected from a man aged 50 to 69 who received an inactivated influenza vaccine.

This clonotype was seen more than once but under ten times. The gene calls are TRBV29-1 and TRBJ2-7; the match to TRBD2 covers 7 bases. The V gene end was trimmed by 7 bases and the J gene end by 5 bases; junction bases not matched to a gene: 11. Germline CDR1 is SQVTM and CDR2 is ANQGSEA. CDR3 length: 13 residues. The CDR3 coding sequence is TGCAGCGCTGGGGGGGGTCTCCTCGACGAGCAGTACTTC. Amino acid sequence: CSAGGGLLDEQYF.

This clonotype was picked up many times. V gene TRBV10-3 combines with J gene TRBJ1-6, with a tentative D call TRBD1 (5 bases). Germline values: CDR1 ENHRY, CDR2 SYGVKD. The CDR3 totals 13 residues. Trimming cost V 4 bases and J 15 bases, with 16 bases left between them. Here the CDR3 DNA reads TGTGCCATCAGTGCCCAGGGAGTTGGTGACCTCCACTTT. Its protein is CAISAQGVGDLHF.

The chain combines TRBV14 with TRBJ1-1; 7 positions match TRBD1. V trimming: 8 bases; J trimming: 5 bases; junction bases outside the gene matches: 14. Per germline, CDR1 SGHDN and CDR2 FVKESK. This CDR3 comprises 15 residues. The CDR3 DNA reads TGTGCCAGCCGCGGACAGGTGGGTCGAGCAACTGAAGCTTTCTTT. Residues: CASRGQVGRATEAFF.

In this sample, this clonotype turned up many times. The chain recombines TRBV29-1 with TRBJ1-1; D may be TRBD1 (5 bases). This CDR3 comprises 12 residues. V dropped 5 bases and J dropped 3 bases, with 10 bases sitting between them. Germline CDR1 is SQVTM and CDR2 is ANQGSEA. The CDR3 region is CSVTAGYTEAFF. The CDR3, as DNA: TGCAGCGTTACCGCAGGGTACACTGAAGCTTTCTTT.

This sequence joins TRBV29-1 and TRBJ2-7, with a possible D match to TRBD2 (5 bases). V gave up 7 bases and J gave up 7 bases, with 20 bases separating them. The CDR3 is 13 amino acids. CDR1 is SQVTM, CDR2 ANQGSEA, per germline. The CDR3 spells CSAIPEGAKEQYF. DNA for the CDR3: TGCAGCGCTATCCCCGAGGGTGCTAAGGAGCAGTACTTC.

The chain employs TRBV5-6 and TRBJ2-7; no clear D. V lost 0 bases to trimming and J lost 5 bases, with 15 bases between them. Looked up from germline, CDR1 is SGHDT and CDR2 is YYEEEE. The CDR3 totals 15 residues. The chain's CDR3 is CASSLGNVIWDEQYF. In DNA form, the CDR3 reads TGTGCCAGCAGCTTGGGAAACGTAATATGGGACGAGCAGTACTTC. Filled out from reference TRBV5-6 and TRBJ2-7, the complete variable domain reads DAGVTQSPTHLIKTRGQQVTLRCSPKSGHDTVSWYQQALGQGPQFIFQYYEEEERQRGNFPDRFSGHQFPNYSSELNVNALLLGDSALYLCASSLGNVIWDEQYFGPGTRLTVT.

This clonotype was counted between two and nine times. The gene calls are TRBV7-2 and TRBJ1-2, with D tentatively TRBD1 (5 bases). Deletions cut 3 bases from V and 2 bases from J, with 10 bases between. This CDR3 spans 14 amino acids. Per germline, CDR1 SGHTA and CDR2 FQGNSA. For the CDR3, the DNA is TGTGCCAGCAGCTTCGGGGGGATAAACTATGGCTACACCTTC. Its translation: CASSFGGINYGYTF.

In its sample, this clonotype was seen a few times. The chain has TRBV20-1 and TRBJ1-3, with D possibly TRBD1 on 6 matching bases. Trimming removed 3 bases at V and 1 base at J, with 13 bases between. The CDR3 sequence is 15 residues long. Germline V gene sequence: CDR1 DFQATT, CDR2 SNEGSKA (reference sequence). CDR3 sequence: CSASDRLGSGNTIYF. The CDR3 DNA reads as TGCAGTGCTAGTGACAGGCTAGGATCTGGAAACACCATATATTTT.

The chain carries TRBV4-2 and TRBJ2-2; TRBD2 aligns across 13 bases. CDR1 and CDR2 from the germline V gene are LGHNA and YNFKEQ. V trimming: 3 bases; J trimming: 5 bases; junction bases outside the gene matches: 12. CDR3 length: 19 amino acids. The CDR3 coding sequence is TGTGCCAGCAGCCAGGAGGGGACTAGCGGGACCATAGGAACCGGGGAGCTGTTTTTT. Protein product: CASSQEGTSGTIGTGELFF.

This clonotype was picked up one time. The chain has TRBV19 and TRBJ2-1; 11 bases are shared with TRBD2. V lost 5 bases to trimming and J lost 12 bases; unmatched junction nucleotides: 9. CDR3 length equals 14 residues. Germline V gives CDR1 LNHDA, CDR2 SQIVND (reference sequence). In nucleotides, the CDR3 is TGTGCCAGTAGTGGACTAGCGGGTCGGGACAGGCAGTTCTTC. It encodes CASSGLAGRDRQFF.

This clonotype was picked up many times. The V and J genes are TRBV20-1 and TRBJ2-1, with unresolved D. V lost 7 bases, J lost 7 bases, and 11 bases lay in between. The CDR3 contains 11 residues. The germline gives CDR1 DFQATT, CDR2 SNEGSKA (reference sequence). The CDR3 sequence: CSDRKLNEQFF. In DNA, the CDR3 is TGCAGTGATCGCAAGTTAAATGAGCAGTTCTTC.

The gene calls are TRBV20-1 and TRBJ2-3, with 10 bases aligning to TRBD2. V shed 5 bases and J 1 base; nucleotides not matched to a gene: 3. Germline V CDR1 and CDR2: DFQATT, SNEGSKA (reference sequence). The CDR3 covers 14 residues. CDR3 bases: TGCAGTGCTGCAGGGACTAGCGGCACAGATACGCAGTATTTT. It specifies CSAAGTSGTDTQYF.

This clonotype was observed a handful of times. The chain carries TRBV29-1 and TRBJ1-1, with 8 bases matching TRBD1. Per the germline V gene, CDR1 is SQVTM and CDR2 is ANQGSEA. After removal of 7 bases from V and 4 bases from J, the junction contained 8 bases not matched to a gene. This CDR3 comprises 13 residues. CDR3 region: CSGGRDRGTEAFF. The CDR3 region has the DNA TGCAGCGGGGGGCGTGACAGGGGCACTGAAGCTTTCTTT.